These 25 T cell receptor beta chains share one sample of origin, sequenced in a study of early T cells in non-severe SARS-CoV-2 infection. MiXCR, applied by TCRdb to the 5' RACE reads, yields one record per CDR3 protein. This sample has about 39,000 distinct CDR3 sequences, with 4% found just once. Sequencing was done on a sample of whole blood. These receptor sequences come from an adult who was a healthcare worker with PCR-confirmed SARS-CoV-2 infection or an uninfected control (not recorded which).

At least ten counts were recorded for this clonotype. The J gene is TRBJ2-4, the V gene TRBV9; D not resolved. Germline values: CDR1 SGDLS, CDR2 YYNGEE. V was pared by 0 bases and J by 8 bases, with 9 bases between. CDR3 length: 13 residues. DNA for the CDR3: TGTGCCAGCAGCGTAGTAGGATCAGACATTCAGTACTTC. Translation: CASSVVGSDIQYF.

The chain joins TRBV11-3 to TRBJ2-7; a weak D match, TRBD1 (5 bases). CDR1 is SGHNT, CDR2 YENEEA, per germline. The CDR3 has 16 amino acids. Trimming took off 1 base at V and 2 bases at J, with 15 bases between the two ends. The CDR3 DNA reads as TGTGCCAGCAGCTTAGCCGATGTAGACAGCCCCTACGAGCAGTACTTC. This encodes CASSLADVDSPYEQYF.

This clonotype was seen ten or more times. The chain joins TRBV7-9 to TRBJ2-1; a possible D gene is TRBD2 (6 bases). From germline, CDR1 is SEHNR and CDR2 FQNEAQ (reference sequence). With 4 bases removed from V and 8 bases from J, the gap between germline ends came to 15 bases. The CDR3 sequence is 14 residues long. The CDR3 here is CASSSTTSMDEQFF. As DNA, the CDR3 is TGTGCCAGCAGCTCCACGACTAGTATGGATGAGCAGTTCTTC.

The table lists this clonotype with many counts. The DNA for the CDR3 is TGCAGCGCGCTGACAGGGTTCACCGGGGAGCTGTTTTTT. Residues: CSALTGFTGELFF. The chain recombines TRBV29-1 with TRBJ2-2; 7 bases are a match to TRBD1. This CDR3 has 13 amino acids. Germline loops: CDR1 SQVTM, CDR2 ANQGSEA. The trim removed 7 bases at V and 4 bases at J, leaving 6 bases unmatched.

This clonotype was seen repeatedly, ten times or more. The rearrangement links TRBV11-2 to TRBJ1-2, with 8 bases identical to TRBD1. This CDR3 has 13 amino acids. The ends lost 8 bases at V and 3 bases at J; junction bases unmatched: 5. Per germline, CDR1 SGHAT and CDR2 FQNNGV. The CDR3 protein is CASSPGQDYGYTF. DNA for the CDR3: TGTGCCAGCTCACCGGGACAGGACTATGGCTACACCTTC.

This clonotype has more than one count but fewer than ten. The chain couples TRBV9 to TRBJ2-3, with D possibly being TRBD2 (6 bases). This CDR3 is built from 16 residues. The V gene lost 4 bases and the J gene lost 0 bases, with 15 bases spanning the gap. Germline CDR1 reads SGDLS; CDR2 reads YYNGEE. CDR3 protein: CASSFIVGGSTDTQYF. CDR3 in DNA: TGTGCCAGCAGCTTCATAGTGGGGGGTAGCACAGATACGCAGTATTTT. The full variable domain, rest sourced from reference TRBV9 and TRBJ2-3, is DSGVTQTPKHLITATGQRVTLRCSPRSGDLSVYWYQQSLDQGLQFLIQYYNGEERAKGNILERFSAQQFPDLHSELNLSSLELGDSALYFCASSFIVGGSTDTQYFGPGTRLTVL.

This clonotype was found many times. The chain combines TRBV12-3 or TRBV12-4 with TRBJ2-1; TRBD2 matches at 9 bases. J was trimmed by 7 bases and V by 6 bases; bases with no gene match: 10. The CDR3 contains 15 residues. CDR3 in DNA: TGTGCCAGCAGAAGGGCTAGCGGGGTCGGGAATGAGCAGTTCTTC. Encoded protein: CASRRASGVGNEQFF.

This chain connects TRBV27 to TRBJ1-5; 7 bases line up with TRBD1. V lost 6 bases, J lost 7 bases, and 6 bases stayed unmatched. Looked up from germline, CDR1 is MNHEY and CDR2 is SMNVEV (reference sequence). The CDR3 covers 13 residues. In DNA form, the CDR3 reads TGTGCCAGCAGCGGACAGGCGGGGCAGCCCCAGCATTTT. Its protein is CASSGQAGQPQHF.

This clonotype was observed many times. This chain uses TRBV7-9 with TRBJ2-7; possibly TRBD1 or TRBD2 for D (7 bases each). Trimming cost V 4 bases and J 9 bases, with 10 bases left between them. The germline V gene encodes CDR1 SEHNR and CDR2 FQNEAQ (reference sequence). CDR3 length: 11 residues. The CDR3 DNA reads TGTGCCAGCAGCTCAGGGGGGGTGCAGTACTTC. The encoded protein is CASSSGGVQYF.

This clonotype was found many times. V usage is TRBV10-2 and J usage is TRBJ2-5, with 7 bases fitting TRBD2. CDR1 is WSHSY, CDR2 SAAADI, per germline. The CDR3 runs to 17 residues. The junction had 12 bases not matched to a gene; V was cut back by 0 bases and J by 5 bases. CDR3 coding DNA: TGCGCCAGCAGTGAGTCGAAAAACCCAACTAGCGTTGAGACCCAGTACTTC. Encoded protein: CASSESKNPTSVETQYF.

This chain connects TRBV5-4 to TRBJ2-1, with 8 bases fitting TRBD2. The trim removed 4 bases at V and 0 bases at J, leaving 6 bases unmatched. There are 16 residues in the CDR3. The germline gives CDR1 SGHNT, CDR2 YYREEE (reference sequence). The CDR3 protein is CASSAGGLSSYNEQFF. In DNA form, the CDR3 reads TGTGCCAGCAGCGCGGGAGGCCTTAGCTCCTACAATGAGCAGTTCTTC.

V and J are TRBV2 and TRBJ2-7; D not resolved. Trimming pared 6 bases from V and 3 bases from J, leaving 3 bases between. This CDR3 has 10 amino acids. From germline, CDR1 is SNHLY and CDR2 FYNNEI. CDR3 DNA sequence: TGTGCCAGCAGCCTCTACGAGCAGTACTTC. It specifies CASSLYEQYF.

This clonotype has a count of ten or more. The chain combines TRBV12-3 or TRBV12-4 with TRBJ2-4, with 7 bases that match TRBD1. J lost 1 base, V lost 5 bases, and 2 bases had no gene match. This CDR3 has 14 residues. DNA of the CDR3: TGTGCCAGCAGTCACAGGGGTGCCAAAAACATTCAGTACTTC. The encoded protein is CASSHRGAKNIQYF.

This clonotype was detected ten times or more. Here the CDR3 DNA reads TGCAGTGCTATGGACAGCGGGGGTGAGCAGTTCTTC. It yields the protein CSAMDSGGEQFF. V gene TRBV20-1 combines with J gene TRBJ2-1, with TRBD2 matching over 8 bases. The CDR3 is 12 residues long. Germline V gives CDR1 DFQATT, CDR2 SNEGSKA (reference sequence). V lost 4 bases and J lost 9; bases outside the gene matches: 5.

Ten or more counts support this clonotype. This may stem from a read error, because a much larger clone lies one nucleotide away. The chain has TRBV6-1 and TRBJ2-1, with 10 bases identical to TRBD2. The ends lost 6 bases at V and 1 base at J; junction bases unmatched: 3. This CDR3 contains 15 residues. Per the germline V gene, CDR1 is MNHNS and CDR2 is SASEGT. The CDR3 protein is CASSLAGESYNEQFF. The CDR3, as DNA: TGTGCCAGCAGCCTAGCGGGAGAGTCCTACAATGAGCAGTTCTTC.

This clonotype was picked up many times. The chain links TRBV7-2 to TRBJ2-3; D may be TRBD1 or TRBD2 (6 bases each). The germline V and J ends were trimmed by 8 bases and 0 bases, with 18 bases remaining between them. The CDR3 contains 16 residues. Germline V gives CDR1 SGHTA, CDR2 FQGNSA. This chain's CDR3 is CASGRRGGTSTDTQYF. CDR3 coding DNA: TGTGCCAGCGGTCGGAGAGGGGGGACCAGCACAGATACGCAGTATTTT.

This clonotype was observed many times. The V and J genes are TRBV10-2 and TRBJ2-3; 9 nucleotides agree with TRBD2. Germline CDR1 reads WSHSY; CDR2 reads SAAADI. With V trimmed by 10 bases and J by 1 base, 6 bases remained unmatched. The CDR3 runs 14 residues. For the CDR3, the DNA is TGCGCCATCAAACCTAGCGGGGGCACAGATACGCAGTATTTT. Translated, it gives CAIKPSGGTDTQYF.

This clonotype was counted at least ten times. The chain is built from TRBV29-1 and TRBJ2-3; D uncertain. The germline V and J ends were trimmed by 2 bases and 0 bases, with 9 bases remaining between them. Germline CDR1 SQVTM, CDR2 ANQGSEA. CDR3 length: 14 amino acids. The CDR3 spells CSVERQSSTDTQYF. Here the CDR3 DNA reads TGCAGCGTTGAACGTCAGAGCAGCACAGATACGCAGTATTTT.

In this sample, this clonotype turned up many times. The chain is built from TRBV12-3 or TRBV12-4 and TRBJ2-1; D uncertain. V was clipped by 5 bases and J by 7 bases, with 9 bases between them. CDR3 length equals 12 residues. The CDR3: CASSRKVNEQFF. CDR3 bases: TGTGCCAGCAGTCGGAAGGTGAATGAGCAGTTCTTC.

This clonotype was detected ten times or more. Written as DNA, the CDR3 is TGCGCCAGCAGCGAACTAGCGGGGGGCACAGATACGCAGTATTTT. Protein product: CASSELAGGTDTQYF. This chain connects TRBV10-2 to TRBJ2-3; 11 bases agree with TRBD2. Looked up from germline, CDR1 is WSHSY and CDR2 is SAAADI. V lost 6 bases and J lost 1; bases outside the gene matches: 3. This CDR3 contains 15 residues.

This clonotype was detected ten times or more. The gene calls are TRBV9 and TRBJ1-3; D is undetermined. Trimming stripped 3 bases from V and 0 bases from J, with 7 bases between. In germline, CDR1 is SGDLS, CDR2 YYNGEE. This CDR3 comprises 14 residues. The CDR3 reads CASSGRSSGNTIYF. The CDR3 DNA is TGTGCCAGCAGCGGCCGCAGCTCTGGAAACACCATATATTTT. The full variable domain, its missing parts supplied by reference TRBV9 and TRBJ1-3, is DSGVTQTPKHLITATGQRVTLRCSPRSGDLSVYWYQQSLDQGLQFLIQYYNGEERAKGNILERFSAQQFPDLHSELNLSSLELGDSALYFCASSGRSSGNTIYFGEGSWLTVV.

The sample holds many counts of this clonotype. The chain combines TRBV5-5 with TRBJ2-3; weak D call: TRBD2 (5 bases). The ends were cut back, 7 bases at V and 2 bases at J, with 17 bases in the middle. The CDR3 is 15 amino acids. Germline V gene lookup returns CDR1 SGHKS and CDR2 YYEKEE (reference sequence). The DNA for the CDR3 is TGTGCCAGCCCCTCCACGGGGAAATCCACAGATACGCAGTATTTT. Encoded protein: CASPSTGKSTDTQYF.

The chain carries TRBV12-3 or TRBV12-4 and TRBJ2-5; TRBD1 matches 7 bases. J lost 2 bases, V lost 5 bases, and 8 bases had no gene match. This CDR3 comprises 15 residues. This CDR3 reads CASSPGTETQETQYF. The CDR3 DNA reads TGTGCCAGCAGTCCCGGGACAGAAACACAAGAGACCCAGTACTTC.

This clonotype was recorded many times. The chain uses TRBV10-3 and TRBJ1-6, with D possibly matching TRBD1 (5 bases). The CDR3 runs to 13 residues. CDR1 is ENHRY, CDR2 SYGVKD, per germline. Trimming took 3 bases from V and 16 from J, leaving 16 bases between them. The CDR3 region is CAISDPPGALLHF. DNA for the CDR3: TGTGCCATCAGTGACCCCCCTGGGGCCTTACTCCACTTT.

The sample holds many counts of this clonotype. The chain combines TRBV7-9 with TRBJ2-1; D is ambiguous. From germline, CDR1 is SEHNR and CDR2 FQNEAQ (reference sequence). There are 15 residues in the CDR3. V was pared by 4 bases and J by 1 base, with 11 bases between. In nucleotides, the CDR3 is TGTGCCAGCAGCTCCCGCATTGGATCCTACAATGAGCAGTTCTTC. It encodes CASSSRIGSYNEQFF.